The 32 T cell receptor beta chains in this list originate from one sample, sequenced in a study of radiotherapy plus CTLA-4 blockade in lung cancer. The table came from immunoSEQ multiplex PCR; TCRdb's copy has only in-frame clones and leaves some out. Found here are 55,000 to 80,000 clones, around 86% of them singletons; the top ten hold about 38%. The material was peripheral blood, obtained from a patient treated with radiotherapy plus ipilimumab. These receptors came from a human donor with non-small cell lung cancer that progressed on radiotherapy plus ipilimumab.

The rearrangement joins TRBV11-2 to TRBJ2-5, with 9 positions matching TRBD1. The CDR3 sequence is 15 residues long. Germline trimming cut 5 bases from V and 1 base from J; bases unmatched to any gene: 5. The germline V gene has CDR1 SGHAT and CDR2 FQNNGV. The DNA of the CDR3 is TGTGCCAGCAGCGTAAGACAGGGGGTCCAAGAGACCCAGTACTTC. It specifies CASSVRQGVQETQYF.

The gene calls are TRBV4-2 and TRBJ1-2; D is unclear. The CDR3 loop spans 16 amino acids. The germline V gene encodes CDR1 LGHNA and CDR2 YNFKEQ. V was shortened by 0 bases and J by 3 bases, with 14 bases between the two germline ends. The CDR3 DNA sequence: TGTGCCAGCAGCCAAGATCTCGGCGTCGGAGACTATGGCTACACCTTC. Encoded protein: CASSQDLGVGDYGYTF.

This sequence joins TRBV6-8 and TRBJ2-2, with 9 bases matching TRBD2. This CDR3 is 18 amino acids long. In germline, CDR1 is MNHGY, CDR2 SAAAGT. V lost 7 bases, J lost 1 base, and 13 bases stayed unmatched. The CDR3 region is CASIKEARTSVNTGELFF. The CDR3 coding sequence is TGTGCCAGCATTAAGGAGGCAAGGACTAGCGTGAACACCGGGGAGCTGTTTTTT.

This chain links TRBV4-1 with TRBJ2-3, with D possibly TRBD2 on 5 matching bases. Germline CDR1 is MGHRA and CDR2 is YSYEKL. Trimming cost V 3 bases and J 2 bases, with 15 bases left between them. The CDR3 totals 16 residues. CDR3 sequence reads: CASSHPVGGYTDTQYF. DNA for the CDR3: TGCGCCAGCAGCCACCCGGTAGGAGGTTACACAGATACGCAGTATTTT.

This sequence joins TRBV9 and TRBJ2-5; weak D call: TRBD1 (5 bases). The CDR3 is 14 amino acids. Germline CDR1 SGDLS, CDR2 YYNGEE. V lost 3 bases to trimming and J lost 2 bases, with 11 bases between them. CDR3 in DNA: TGTGCCAGCAGCGAGGACACCTCTCAAGAGACCCAGTACTTC. Residues: CASSEDTSQETQYF.

There are a few counts of this clone. The chain recombines TRBV19 with TRBJ1-6; 10 bases align to TRBD1. The CDR3 is 15 residues long. Germline assignment: CDR1 LNHDA and CDR2 SQIVND (reference sequence). Trimming at V came to 7 bases and at J to 8 bases, leaving 8 bases not matched to a gene. The CDR3 DNA is TGTGCCAGTACCCGGGACAGGGGAGTGTATTCACCCCTCCACTTT. As protein: CASTRDRGVYSPLHF.

This clone was seen once. This chain uses TRBV11-2 with TRBJ2-7; 13 bases align to TRBD2. The CDR3 contains 16 residues. The germline V gene has CDR1 SGHAT and CDR2 FQNNGV. V lost 5 bases and J lost 3; bases outside the gene matches: 7. CDR3 sequence (DNA): TGTGCCAGCAGCGGACACGGACTAGCGGGAGTCTACGAGCAGTACGTC. Translation gives CASSGHGLAGVYEQYV.

The V and J genes are TRBV6-1 and TRBJ1-2; a weak D match, TRBD1 (5 bases). Germline assignment: CDR1 MNHNS and CDR2 SASEGT. This CDR3 region has 14 residues. V lost 2 bases to trimming and J lost 7 bases, with 14 bases between them. The CDR3 bases are TGTGCCAGCAGTGAAAGCTGGGGGGTCGCTGGCTACACCTTC. Its translation: CASSESWGVAGYTF.

The chain couples TRBV5-4 to TRBJ2-3; 7 bases map to TRBD2. Germline V gene data show CDR1 as SGHNT and CDR2 as YYREEE (reference sequence). Trimming cost V 3 bases and J 0 bases; bases outside gene matches: 7. CDR3 length equals 16 residues. This CDR3 reads CASSSLAGGSTDTQYF. CDR3 DNA sequence: TGTGCCAGCAGCTCCTTGGCCGGGGGGAGCACAGATACGCAGTATTTT.

Details on this clone: Other DNA sequences in the same sample also yield this CDR3. V gene TRBV5-1 combines with J gene TRBJ2-2, with TRBD1 identical over 11 bases. The ends lost 4 bases at V and 6 bases at J; junction bases unmatched: 5. The CDR3 consists of 15 residues. Germline CDR1 SGHRS, CDR2 YFSETQ. CDR3 DNA: TGCGCCAGCAGCCGGGGACAGGGGGGGTCCGGGGAGCTGTTTTTT. Amino acids: CASSRGQGGSGELFF.

The V gene is TRBV5-6, the J gene TRBJ2-3, with D perhaps being TRBD1 or TRBD2 (6 bases each). V was pared by 4 bases and J by 0 bases, with 15 bases between. Germline loops: CDR1 SGHDT, CDR2 YYEEEE. The CDR3 runs 16 residues. CDR3 DNA: TGTGCCAGCAGCGAGAGGAGGGGGGCTAGCACAGATACGCAGTATTTT. It encodes CASSERRGASTDTQYF.

The chain uses TRBV7-2 and TRBJ1-3; D is undetermined. The CDR3 has 15 amino acids. CDR1 is SGHTA and CDR2 is FQGNSA in the germline V gene. V was shortened by 1 base and J by 2 bases, with 9 bases between the two germline ends. Written as DNA, the CDR3 is TGTGCCAGCAGCTTAGTAGGTTCTACTGGAAACACCATATATTTT. Protein product: CASSLVGSTGNTIYF.

The chain combines TRBV7-8 with TRBJ2-1; the D is unclear. In germline, CDR1 is SGHVS, CDR2 FQNEAQ. V was trimmed by 5 bases and J by 4 bases, leaving 12 bases between them. The CDR3 spans 14 residues. The CDR3 nucleotides are TGTGCCAGCAGCCCCCAGACTGGTTACAATGAGCAGTTCTTC. Translating it yields CASSPQTGYNEQFF.

This chain uses TRBV14 with TRBJ2-1, with no clear D. This CDR3 has 12 amino acids. V was cut by 0 bases and J by 8 bases, with 5 bases left in between. Germline V lookup: CDR1 SGHDN, CDR2 FVKESK. CDR3 DNA sequence: TGTGCCAGCAGCCAAGATCTTGATGAGCAGTTCTTC. It yields the protein CASSQDLDEQFF.

CDR3 in amino acids: CASSLSFQANYGYTF. Written as DNA, the CDR3 is TGTGCCAGCAGCTTATCCTTCCAGGCAAACTATGGCTACACCTTC. The chain links TRBV5-4 to TRBJ1-2; D uncertain. Trimming removed 2 bases at V and 2 bases at J, with 13 bases between. CDR1 SGHNT and CDR2 YYREEE come from the germline V gene (reference sequence). The CDR3 covers 15 residues.

This sequence joins TRBV9 and TRBJ2-1; TRBD2 matches 9 bases. CDR1 and CDR2 from the germline V gene are SGDLS and YYNGEE. Trimming took 6 bases from V and 3 from J; bases not matched to a gene: 10. This CDR3 has 16 amino acids. CDR3 region: CASTSPIAGDYNEQFF. The CDR3 DNA reads TGTGCCAGCACCTCTCCTATAGCGGGGGACTACAATGAGCAGTTCTTC.

The genes are TRBV6-5 and TRBJ1-5; D not resolved. Germline V gives CDR1 MNHEY, CDR2 SVGAGI. The ends were cut back, 3 bases at V and 0 bases at J, with 6 bases in the middle. The CDR3 is made up of 14 amino acids. The CDR3 region is CASSYRNSNQPQHF. The CDR3 DNA sequence: TGTGCCAGCAGTTATAGAAATAGCAATCAGCCCCAGCATTTT.

The chain recombines TRBV7-9 with TRBJ2-6, with D possibly matching TRBD1 (6 bases). V was trimmed by 3 bases and J by 4 bases, leaving 10 bases between them. The CDR3 sequence is 15 residues long. Germline assignment: CDR1 SEHNR and CDR2 FQNEAQ (reference sequence). The CDR3 loop is CASSLRGSGANVLTF. CDR3 coding DNA: TGTGCCAGCAGCTTGAGGGGGTCCGGGGCCAACGTCCTGACTTTC.

V is TRBV7-8 and J is TRBJ1-3, with TRBD1 identical over 9 bases. J gave up 0 bases and V 5 bases, and 5 bases lay outside the gene matches. Per germline, CDR1 SGHVS and CDR2 FQNEAQ. The CDR3 extends over 16 amino acids. Written as DNA, the CDR3 is TGTGCCAGCAGCGCGAGGGACAGGGTCTCTGGAAACACCATATATTTT. It translates to CASSARDRVSGNTIYF.

The chain recombines TRBV29-1 with TRBJ1-2, with D uncertain. The CDR3 loop spans 11 amino acids. V lost 6 bases to trimming and J lost 4 bases, with 9 bases between them. Germline lookup yields CDR1 SQVTM and CDR2 ANQGSEA. The DNA for the CDR3 is TGCAGCGTCGGGTCCCTCTATGGCTACACCTTC. It is translated as CSVGSLYGYTF.

The chain has TRBV7-2 and TRBJ2-5; D might be TRBD1 or TRBD2, each matching 6 bases. Trimming cost V 7 bases and J 3 bases, with 18 bases left between them. Germline V gene lookup returns CDR1 SGHTA and CDR2 FQGNSA. The CDR3 extends over 15 amino acids. In nucleotides, the CDR3 is TGTGCCAGCACCGATAGGGGGAGGAGGGAAGAGACCCAGTACTTC. This gives the protein CASTDRGRREETQYF.

To note about this clone: The sample carries other DNA sequences with the same CDR3. This rearrangement joins TRBV7-2 to TRBJ2-2; no reliable D call. The CDR3 covers 15 residues. Trimming pared 2 bases from V and 2 bases from J, leaving 9 bases between. CDR1 is SGHTA, CDR2 FQGNSA, per germline. CDR3 region: CASSLTGANTGELFF. The CDR3 nucleotides read TGTGCCAGCAGCTTAACCGGAGCCAACACCGGGGAGCTGTTTTTT.

The genes are TRBV13 and TRBJ2-1; D is perhaps TRBD2 (6 bases). Trimming removed 0 bases from V and 8 bases from J, with 17 bases in between. Germline loops: CDR1 PRHDT, CDR2 FYEKMQ (reference sequence). The CDR3 consists of 16 residues. In DNA, the CDR3 is TGTGCCAGCAGCTTAGGTTCGGGGGAAGCTAAGCATGAGCAGTTCTTC. Translating it yields CASSLGSGEAKHEQFF.

The CDR3 DNA reads as TGTGCCAGCAGAGGTCAACCGGGCAATCAGCCCCAGCATTTT. Protein sequence: CASRGQPGNQPQHF. This chain connects TRBV2 to TRBJ1-5; D is unclear. The V end lost 6 bases, the J end lost 2 bases, and 11 bases lay between the germline ends. The CDR3 extends over 14 amino acids. Germline V gives CDR1 SNHLY, CDR2 FYNNEI.

The chain combines TRBV28 with TRBJ2-5, with D hard to call. The CDR3 consists of 14 residues. Germline V gene sequence: CDR1 MDHEN, CDR2 SYDVKM. Trimming took 6 bases from V and 4 from J, leaving 15 bases between them. DNA of the CDR3: TGTGCCAGCAGCCCCCTCGCCGGCGGAGAGACCCAGTACTTC. Translating it yields CASSPLAGGETQYF.

The V call is TRBV4-2, the J call TRBJ2-6; D is ambiguous. The length of the CDR3 is 16 residues. CDR1 is LGHNA and CDR2 is YNFKEQ in the germline V gene. The V end lost 0 bases, the J end lost 1 base, and 7 bases lay between the germline ends. The CDR3 here is CASSQDLASGANVLTF. The CDR3 DNA sequence: TGTGCCAGCAGCCAAGATCTGGCGTCTGGGGCCAACGTCCTGACTTTC.

The genes are TRBV2 and TRBJ1-1, with D tentatively TRBD1 (6 bases). Germline-derived CDR1 and CDR2 are SNHLY and FYNNEI. Trimming removed 4 bases from V and 0 bases from J, with 15 bases in between. The CDR3 totals 16 residues. The CDR3 sequence: CASSVSPDRMNTEAFF. CDR3 bases: TGTGCCAGCAGTGTTAGTCCGGACAGAATGAACACTGAAGCTTTCTTT.

The gene calls are TRBV6-5 and TRBJ1-1; TRBD1 might be the D (5 bases). CDR3 length equals 14 residues. V was pared by 2 bases and J by 3 bases, with 10 bases between. Germline V gives CDR1 MNHEY, CDR2 SVGAGI. The DNA of the CDR3 is TGTGCCAGCAGTTACACAACAGGAGACACTGAAGCTTTCTTT. Protein product: CASSYTTGDTEAFF.

The chain carries TRBV27 and TRBJ2-2, with a weak D call TRBD1 (6 bases). Trimming stripped 7 bases from V and 7 bases from J, with 13 bases between. Germline values: CDR1 MNHEY, CDR2 SMNVEV (reference sequence). The CDR3 runs 13 residues. The CDR3 region is CASTPIGGGELFF. The CDR3 DNA reads as TGTGCCAGCACCCCAATAGGGGGCGGGGAGCTGTTTTTT.

The chain employs TRBV6-5 and TRBJ2-1; D may be TRBD1 (6 bases). Germline-derived CDR1 and CDR2 are MNHEY and SVGAGI. There are 15 residues in the CDR3. V was pared by 4 bases and J by 0 bases, with 10 bases between. The chain's CDR3 is CASSFRDTSYNEQFF. CDR3 in DNA: TGTGCCAGCAGTTTCCGGGACACCTCCTACAATGAGCAGTTCTTC.

The V gene is TRBV6-6, the J gene TRBJ2-1; 8 nucleotides agree with TRBD2. The CDR3 runs 15 residues. The V gene's germline CDR1 is MNHNY and CDR2 SVGAGI (reference sequence). V lost 1 base, J lost 8 bases, and 7 bases stayed unmatched. CDR3 loop: CASSYLAAGVDEQFF. The DNA of the CDR3 is TGTGCCAGCAGTTACTTAGCAGCGGGAGTGGATGAGCAGTTCTTC.

The chain joins TRBV30 to TRBJ2-6, with D perhaps TRBD1 (6 bases). The CDR3 extends over 16 amino acids. V was cut by 1 base and J by 3 bases, with 13 bases left in between. Germline V lookup: CDR1 GTSNPN, CDR2 SVGIG (reference sequence). This CDR3 is CAWSAGTPGGANVLTF. DNA for the CDR3: TGTGCCTGGAGTGCCGGGACACCTGGTGGGGCCAACGTCCTGACTTTC.